Given below is one TCR beta chain in context. These data come from a study of glioma-infiltrating T cells after dendritic cell vaccination. Study in general: Dendritic cell vaccination trial patients had either newly diagnosed or recurrent glioblastoma. Monocyte-derived dendritic cells, cultured 7 to 8 days with IL-4 and GM-CSF, were pulsed with autologous tumor lysate.

This table comes from immunoSEQ multiplex PCR, and its TCRdb copy is limited to in-frame clones, with some not included. Among approximately 48,000 clones, 85% were seen once, and the ten largest hold roughly an eighth. The length of the CDR3 is 16 residues. The V gene lost 4 bases and the J gene lost 7 bases, with 20 bases spanning the gap. Looked up from germline, CDR1 is SGHDN and CDR2 is FVKESK. The rearrangement links TRBV14 to TRBJ2-1, with a tentative D call TRBD1 (6 bases). Sequenced here: blood, sampled before dendritic cell vaccination. The clonotype originates from a human donor with glioblastoma. In DNA, the CDR3 is TGTGCCAGCAGCCCGGAGGTAGGGGGATTGGCGAATGAGCAGTTCTTC. Amino acid sequence: CASSPEVGGLANEQFF.